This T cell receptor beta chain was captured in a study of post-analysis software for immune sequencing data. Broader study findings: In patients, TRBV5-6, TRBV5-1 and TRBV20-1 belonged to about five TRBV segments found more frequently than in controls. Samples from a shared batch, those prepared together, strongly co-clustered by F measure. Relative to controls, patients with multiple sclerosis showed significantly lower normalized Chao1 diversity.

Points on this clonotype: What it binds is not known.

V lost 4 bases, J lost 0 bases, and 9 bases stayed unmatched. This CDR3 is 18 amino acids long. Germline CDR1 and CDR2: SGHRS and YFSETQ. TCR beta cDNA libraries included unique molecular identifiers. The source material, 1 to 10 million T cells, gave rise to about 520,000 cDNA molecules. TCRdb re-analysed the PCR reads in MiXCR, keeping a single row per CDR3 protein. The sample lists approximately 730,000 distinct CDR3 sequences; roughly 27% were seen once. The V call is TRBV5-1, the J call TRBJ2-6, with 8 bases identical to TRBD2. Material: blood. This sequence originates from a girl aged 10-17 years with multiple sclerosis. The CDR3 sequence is CASSAGGLGGSGANVLTF. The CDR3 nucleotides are TGCGCCAGCAGCGCGGGGGGACTCGGAGGCTCTGGGGCCAACGTCCTGACTTTC.